The following is a TCR beta chain sequence with its context. This specimen comes from a study of blood T cell repertoires in COVID-19. In the study overall: The United States, Italy and Spain supplied acute and convalescent COVID-19 samples. From T cells, B-cell-depleted T cells, or PBMCs came the material, which was cDNA or gDNA.

Original processing methods: Estimation of nucleated cell counts relied on the amplification of reference gene primers. TCRdb's table, derived via immunoSEQ multiplex PCR, lists solely in-frame clones and lacks some. The V and J calls and clone size were taken over from that table, and D and trimming were inferred from the DNA. The sample consists of approximately 440,000 clones, about 92% of them appearing once. The CDR3 loop spans 14 amino acids. V was trimmed by 4 bases and J by 0 bases, leaving 9 bases between them. From germline, CDR1 is SNHLY and CDR2 FYNNEI. Clinical history reported by participants formed the basis on which cohorts were assigned.

This clonotype was obtained from a young man who had recovered from COVID-19. The rearrangement uses TRBV2 and TRBJ1-2; D remains ambiguous. Specimen: PBMCs or T cells enriched from blood (not recorded which). The CDR3 sequence is CASSVYSPNYGYTF. CDR3 bases: TGTGCCAGCAGTGTGTACAGTCCTAACTATGGCTACACCTTC.